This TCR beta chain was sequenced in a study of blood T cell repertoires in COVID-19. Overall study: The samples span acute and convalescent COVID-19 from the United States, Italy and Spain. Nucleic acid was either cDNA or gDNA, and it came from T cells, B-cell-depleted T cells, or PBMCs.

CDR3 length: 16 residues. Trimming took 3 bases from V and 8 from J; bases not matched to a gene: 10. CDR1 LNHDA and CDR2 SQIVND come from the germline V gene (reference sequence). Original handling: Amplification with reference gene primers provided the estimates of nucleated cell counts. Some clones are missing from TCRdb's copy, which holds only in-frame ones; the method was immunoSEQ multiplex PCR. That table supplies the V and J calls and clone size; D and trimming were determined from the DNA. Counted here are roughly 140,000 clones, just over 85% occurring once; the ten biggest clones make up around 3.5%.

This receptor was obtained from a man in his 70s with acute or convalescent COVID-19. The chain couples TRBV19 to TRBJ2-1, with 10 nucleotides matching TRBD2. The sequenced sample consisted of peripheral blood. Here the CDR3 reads CASSIFSSGRFDEQFF. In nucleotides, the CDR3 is TGTGCCAGTAGTATTTTCTCTAGCGGGAGATTCGATGAGCAGTTCTTC. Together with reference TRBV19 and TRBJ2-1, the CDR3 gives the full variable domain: DGGITQSPKYLFRKEGQNVTLSCEQNLNHDAMYWYRQDPGQGLRLIYYSQIVNDFQKGDIAEGYSVSREKKESFPLTVTSAQKNPTAFYLCASSIFSSGRFDEQFFGPGTRLTVL.